The rows below give T cell receptor beta chains drawn from one sample of a study of early T cells in non-severe SARS-CoV-2 infection. TCRdb redid the calling of the 5' RACE reads with MiXCR, one entry per CDR3 protein. The sample lists under 75,000 distinct CDR3 sequences; less than 15% were seen once. The sequencing input was whole blood. All receptors come from an adult who was a healthcare worker with PCR-confirmed SARS-CoV-2 infection or an uninfected control (not recorded which). Both conserved end residues are part of each CDR3.

v_call cdr3_aa
TRBV10-3 CAISGGTSGINEQFF
TRBV29-1 CSVMTGLNQPQHF
TRBV29-1 CSVESDSYEQYF
TRBV7-8 CASSLAGPPPLHF
TRBV4-3 CASSQDIRSYNEQFF
TRBV5-5 CASSSLLASTDTQYF
TRBV14 CASSQSRMNEQYF
TRBV11-1 CASSLTWGEQFF
TRBV6-1 CASSEAGFEQYF
TRBV5-1 CASSLAVRSYEQYF
TRBV2 CASSLDSTRGNQPQHF